The present T cell receptor beta chain was sequenced within a study of OX40 agonist ivuxolimab in advanced cancers. Points from the study as a whole: There was clonal expansion of CD4+ and CD8+ blood T cells by week 6 at 0.1 to 3.0 mg/kg.

Repertoires were generated with immunoSEQ multiplex PCR, while TCRdb's copy carries only in-frame clones and drops some. This sample has about 23,000 clones, with about 83% found just once. The V and J ends lost 4 bases and 8 bases respectively, with 13 bases between them. Looked up from germline, CDR1 is SGHKS and CDR2 is YYEKEE (reference sequence). This CDR3 contains 13 residues. As regards this clone: Its antigen is not identified.

The sequence came from an adult with an advanced solid tumor such as melanoma, head and neck, liver or kidney cancer. V is TRBV5-5 and J is TRBJ1-5; D uncertain. Sample: CD4+ or CD8+ T cells sorted from blood, taken in a trial of the OX40 agonist ivuxolimab. CDR3 amino acids: CASSGRLGKPQHF. DNA for the CDR3: TGTGCCAGCAGCGGCCGGCTCGGAAAGCCCCAGCATTTT. Based on the CDR3 plus reference TRBV5-5 and TRBJ1-5, the full variable domain is DAGVTQSPTHLIKTRGQQVTLRCSPISGHKSVSWYQQVLGQGPQFIFQYYEKEERGRGNFPDRFSARQFPNYSSELNVNALLLGDSALYLCASSGRLGKPQHFGDGTRLSIL.